Below are 12 T cell receptor beta chains sequenced from a single sample in a study of blood T cell repertoires in COVID-19. TCRdb's copy holds only in-frame clones and misses some; the assay was immunoSEQ multiplex PCR. The sample lists fewer than 700,000 clones; less than 90% were seen once. The specimen was peripheral blood. Every receptor here comes from a woman aged 45-59 years with COVID-19, enrolled during active disease.

The rearrangement uses TRBV11-2 and TRBJ2-2; 7 positions match TRBD1. Germline-derived CDR1 and CDR2 are SGHAT and FQNNGV. The CDR3 length is 15 residues. The junction had 6 bases not matched to a gene; V was cut back by 7 bases and J by 1 base. The CDR3 protein is CASTLRTGNTGELFF. CDR3 DNA: TGTGCCAGCACCCTACGGACAGGGAACACCGGGGAGCTGTTTTTT. The variable domain in full, completed from reference TRBV11-2 and TRBJ2-2, reads EAGVAQSPRYKIIEKRQSVAFWCNPISGHATLYWYQQILGQGPKLLIQFQNNGVVDDSQLPKDRFSAERLKGVDSTLKIQPAKLEDSAVYLCASTLRTGNTGELFFGEGSRLTVL.

The chain recombines TRBV4-1 with TRBJ1-1; possible D gene TRBD1, 5 bases. CDR1 and CDR2 (germline): MGHRA, YSYEKL. V shed 3 bases and J shed 3 bases, with 8 bases lying between them. The CDR3 extends over 13 amino acids. CDR3 in amino acids: CASSQVQDTEAFF. Written as DNA, the CDR3 is TGCGCCAGCAGCCAGGTACAGGACACTGAAGCTTTCTTT.

This clone has only one observation. The chain joins TRBV7-2 to TRBJ1-1; TRBD1 matches 9 bases. J lost 5 bases, V lost 5 bases, and 9 bases had no gene match. The CDR3 is 15 amino acids. CDR1 SGHTA and CDR2 FQGNSA come from the germline V gene. The CDR3 nucleotides read TGTGCCAGCAGCGTCCAGGGACAGGGAATGACTGAAGCTTTCTTT. Encoded protein: CASSVQGQGMTEAFF.

The chain couples TRBV5-1 to TRBJ2-7, with 8 bases that match TRBD1. V trimming: 4 bases; J trimming: 1 base; junction bases outside the gene matches: 7. Germline CDR1 is SGHRS and CDR2 is YFSETQ. This CDR3 is built from 15 residues. CDR3 region: CASSTGTGRSYEQYF. CDR3 DNA sequence: TGCGCCAGCAGCACCGGGACAGGCCGTTCCTACGAGCAGTACTTC.

CDR3 coding DNA: TGTGCCAGCAGTGCTCCTCCCCCGGGACAGGGGTTCAAGGATGAAAAACTGTTTTTT. It translates to CASSAPPPGQGFKDEKLFF. The chain uses TRBV6-1 and TRBJ1-4; TRBD1 matches at 10 bases. V was pared by 4 bases and J by 6 bases, with 17 bases of the junction left unmatched. The CDR3 has 19 residues. Germline loops: CDR1 MNHNS, CDR2 SASEGT.

The rearrangement uses TRBV6-1 and TRBJ2-3; D ambiguous. Between the trimmed V and J ends, which lost 1 base and 3 bases, there was a span of 5 bases. Germline V gene sequence: CDR1 MNHNS, CDR2 SASEGT. This CDR3 contains 13 residues. CDR3 sequence: CASSEVPTDTQYF. The CDR3 nucleotides are TGTGCCAGCAGTGAAGTTCCTACAGATACGCAGTATTTT.

This clone was detected once. The rearrangement joins TRBV30 to TRBJ1-2; D is unclear. Trimming removed 0 bases from V and 7 bases from J, with 6 bases in between. The germline CDR1 and CDR2 sequences are GTSNPN and SVGIG (reference sequence). The CDR3 runs 11 residues. The CDR3 reads CAWSVQRGYTF. The CDR3 DNA follows: TGTGCCTGGAGTGTTCAGCGTGGCTACACCTTC.

The chain joins TRBV4-1 to TRBJ2-7, with D unclear. The germline V gene encodes CDR1 MGHRA and CDR2 YSYEKL. The V end was cut by 0 bases, the J end by 0 bases, with 9 bases between. This CDR3 is 15 amino acids long. The CDR3 sequence is CASSQEVFSSYEQYF. CDR3 DNA sequence: TGCGCCAGCAGCCAAGAAGTTTTTAGCTCCTACGAGCAGTACTTC.

This clone has only one observation. This sequence joins TRBV7-2 and TRBJ1-6, with unresolved D. This CDR3 region has 14 residues. V dropped 5 bases and J dropped 8 bases, with 13 bases sitting between them. CDR1 is SGHTA, CDR2 FQGNSA, per germline. CDR3: CASSTHLRDSPLHF. CDR3 DNA: TGTGCCAGCAGCACCCATCTGCGGGATTCACCCCTCCACTTT.

V and J are TRBV7-9 and TRBJ1-3; D gene unclear. This CDR3 region has 17 residues. Trimming stripped 1 base from V and 2 bases from J, with 15 bases between. Germline assignment: CDR1 SEHNR and CDR2 FQNEAQ (reference sequence). The CDR3 loop is CASSLGAAAVPGNTIYF. The CDR3 coding sequence is TGTGCCAGCAGCTTAGGGGCCGCCGCCGTCCCTGGAAACACCATATATTTT. Combining the CDR3 with reference TRBV7-9 and TRBJ1-3 gives the whole variable domain DTGVSQNPRHKITKRGQNVTFRCDPISEHNRLYWYRQTLGQGPEFLTYFQNEAQLEKSRLLSDRFSAERPKGSFSTLEIQRTEQGDSAMYLCASSLGAAAVPGNTIYFGEGSWLTVV.

The rearrangement joins TRBV6-5 to TRBJ1-5; no reliable D call. The V gene lost 6 bases and the J gene lost 6 bases, with 18 bases spanning the gap. CDR1 MNHEY and CDR2 SVGAGI come from the germline V gene. This CDR3 is 15 amino acids long. CDR3 region: CASSQDSSLGQPQHF. CDR3 bases: TGTGCCAGCAGCCAGGACTCCTCCCTGGGTCAGCCCCAGCATTTT.

This chain joins TRBV6-4 and TRBJ1-6; D remains ambiguous. The CDR3 is 15 amino acids. Deletions cut 3 bases from V and 5 bases from J, with 11 bases between. Germline V lookup: CDR1 MRHNA, CDR2 SNTAGT. CDR3 coding DNA: TGTGCCAGCAGTGAATCTGCCAGCGATAATTCACCCCTCCACTTT. Translating gives CASSESASDNSPLHF.